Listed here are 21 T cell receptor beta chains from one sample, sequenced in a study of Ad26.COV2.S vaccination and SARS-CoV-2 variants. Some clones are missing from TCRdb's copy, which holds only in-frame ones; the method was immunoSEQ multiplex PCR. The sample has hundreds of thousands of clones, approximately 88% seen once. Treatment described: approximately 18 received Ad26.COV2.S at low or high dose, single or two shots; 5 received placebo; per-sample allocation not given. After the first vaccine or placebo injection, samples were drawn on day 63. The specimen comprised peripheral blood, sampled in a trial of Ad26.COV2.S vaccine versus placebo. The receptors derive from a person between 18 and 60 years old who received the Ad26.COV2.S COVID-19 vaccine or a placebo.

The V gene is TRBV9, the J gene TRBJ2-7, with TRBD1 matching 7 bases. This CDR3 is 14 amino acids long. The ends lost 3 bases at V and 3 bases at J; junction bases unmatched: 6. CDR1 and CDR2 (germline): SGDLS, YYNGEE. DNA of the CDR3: TGTGCCAGCAGCGCGTCCGGGACAGACTACGAGCAGTACTTC. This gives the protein CASSASGTDYEQYF.

As DNA, the CDR3 is TGCGCCAGCAGCTTGGACCCAGCGGGAACTAGCACAGATACGCAGTATTTT. It specifies CASSLDPAGTSTDTQYF. The chain carries TRBV5-1 and TRBJ2-3; TRBD2 aligns across 7 bases. V lost 0 bases and J lost 0; bases outside the gene matches: 7. Germline lookup yields CDR1 SGHRS and CDR2 YFSETQ. The CDR3 is made up of 17 amino acids.

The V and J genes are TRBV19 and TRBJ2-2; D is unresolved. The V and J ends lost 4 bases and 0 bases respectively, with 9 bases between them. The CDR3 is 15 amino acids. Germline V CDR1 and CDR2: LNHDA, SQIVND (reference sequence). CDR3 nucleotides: TGTGCCAGTAGTACCCCCGAAACGAACACCGGGGAGCTGTTTTTT. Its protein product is CASSTPETNTGELFF.

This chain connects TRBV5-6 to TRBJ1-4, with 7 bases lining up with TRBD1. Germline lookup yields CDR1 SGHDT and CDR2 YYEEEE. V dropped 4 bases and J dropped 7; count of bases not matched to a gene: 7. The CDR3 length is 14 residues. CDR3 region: CASSRDRAVEKLFF. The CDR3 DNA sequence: TGTGCCAGCAGCCGAGACAGGGCAGTTGAAAAACTGTTTTTT.

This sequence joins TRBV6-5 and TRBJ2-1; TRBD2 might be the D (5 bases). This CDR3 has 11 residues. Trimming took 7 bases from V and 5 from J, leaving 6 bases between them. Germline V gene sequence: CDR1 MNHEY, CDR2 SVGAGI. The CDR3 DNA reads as TGTGCCAGCAAGAGGGACAATGAGCAGTTCTTC. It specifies CASKRDNEQFF.

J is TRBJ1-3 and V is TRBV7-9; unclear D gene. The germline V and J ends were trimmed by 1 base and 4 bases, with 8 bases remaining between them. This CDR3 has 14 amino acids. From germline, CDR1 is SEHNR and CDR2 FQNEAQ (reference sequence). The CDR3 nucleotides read TGTGCCAGCAGCTTAGGTCTGACAGGAAACACCATATATTTT. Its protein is CASSLGLTGNTIYF.

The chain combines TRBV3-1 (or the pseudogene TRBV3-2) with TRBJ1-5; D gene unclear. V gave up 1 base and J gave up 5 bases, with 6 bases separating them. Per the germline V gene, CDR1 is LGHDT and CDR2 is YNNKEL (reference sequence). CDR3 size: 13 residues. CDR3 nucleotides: TGTGCCAGCAGCCAAGCAGCCGATCAGCCCCAGCATTTT. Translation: CASSQAADQPQHF.

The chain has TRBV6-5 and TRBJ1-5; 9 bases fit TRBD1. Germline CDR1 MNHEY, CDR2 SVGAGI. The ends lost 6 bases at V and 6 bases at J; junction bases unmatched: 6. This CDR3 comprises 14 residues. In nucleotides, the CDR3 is TGTGCCAGCAGCAGGGACAGGGATGTTCAGCCCCAGCATTTT. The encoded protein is CASSRDRDVQPQHF.

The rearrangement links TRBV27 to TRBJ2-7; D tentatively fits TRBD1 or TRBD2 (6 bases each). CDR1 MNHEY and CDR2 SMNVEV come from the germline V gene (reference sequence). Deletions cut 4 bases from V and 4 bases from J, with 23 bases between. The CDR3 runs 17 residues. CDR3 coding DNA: TGTGCCAGCAGTTATTCTTCAGATTACAGGGAGGCTTACGAGCAGTACTTC. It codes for CASSYSSDYREAYEQYF.

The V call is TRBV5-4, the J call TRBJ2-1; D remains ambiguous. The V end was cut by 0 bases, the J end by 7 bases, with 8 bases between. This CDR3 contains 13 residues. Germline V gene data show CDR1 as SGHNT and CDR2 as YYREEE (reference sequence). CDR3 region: CASSLAASNEQFF. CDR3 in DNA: TGTGCCAGCAGCTTGGCAGCGTCGAATGAGCAGTTCTTC.

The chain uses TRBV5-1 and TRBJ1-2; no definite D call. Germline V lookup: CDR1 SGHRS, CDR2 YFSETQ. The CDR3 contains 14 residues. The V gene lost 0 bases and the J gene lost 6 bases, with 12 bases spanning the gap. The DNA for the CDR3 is TGCGCCAGCAGCTTGGAGGTAGGGCGAGATGGCTACACCTTC. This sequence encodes CASSLEVGRDGYTF.

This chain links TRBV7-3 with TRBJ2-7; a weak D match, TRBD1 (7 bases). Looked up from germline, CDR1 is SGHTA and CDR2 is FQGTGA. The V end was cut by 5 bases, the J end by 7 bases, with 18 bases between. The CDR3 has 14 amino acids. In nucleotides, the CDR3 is TGTGCCAGCAGCCCCGGAGGGGGCAGGGAGGAGCAGTACTTC. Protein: CASSPGGGREEQYF.

This chain's CDR3 is CASSPTGQETQYF. As DNA, the CDR3 is TGTGCCAGTAGTCCGACAGGGCAAGAGACCCAGTACTTC. The J gene is TRBJ2-5, the V gene TRBV19; 7 nucleotides align to TRBD1. From germline, CDR1 is LNHDA and CDR2 SQIVND (reference sequence). J lost 2 bases, V lost 5 bases, and 2 bases had no gene match. The CDR3 has 13 residues.

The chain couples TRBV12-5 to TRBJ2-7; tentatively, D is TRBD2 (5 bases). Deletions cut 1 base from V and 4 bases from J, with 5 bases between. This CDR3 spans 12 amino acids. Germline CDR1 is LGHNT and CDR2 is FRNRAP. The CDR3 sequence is CASGLGEYEQYF. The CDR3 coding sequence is TGTGCTAGTGGTTTGGGGGAGTACGAGCAGTACTTC.

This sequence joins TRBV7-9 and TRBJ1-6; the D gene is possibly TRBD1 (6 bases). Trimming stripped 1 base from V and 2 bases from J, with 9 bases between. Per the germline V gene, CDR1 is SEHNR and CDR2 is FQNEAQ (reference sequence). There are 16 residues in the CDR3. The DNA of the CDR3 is TGTGCCAGCAGCTTAGTGGGACACACCTATAATTCACCCCTCCACTTT. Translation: CASSLVGHTYNSPLHF.

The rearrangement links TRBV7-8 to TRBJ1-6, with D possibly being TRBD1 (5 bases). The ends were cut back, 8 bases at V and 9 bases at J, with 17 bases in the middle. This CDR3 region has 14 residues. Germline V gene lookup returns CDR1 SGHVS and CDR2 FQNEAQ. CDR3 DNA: TGTGCCAGCGGTCGGGGCCCTTCCGGTTCACCCCTCCACTTT. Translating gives CASGRGPSGSPLHF.

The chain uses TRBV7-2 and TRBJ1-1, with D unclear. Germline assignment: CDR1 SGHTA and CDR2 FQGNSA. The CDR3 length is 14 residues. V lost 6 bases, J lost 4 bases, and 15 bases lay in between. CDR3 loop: CASSTTGQITEAFF. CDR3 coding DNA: TGTGCCAGCAGTACCACCGGCCAGATCACTGAAGCTTTCTTT. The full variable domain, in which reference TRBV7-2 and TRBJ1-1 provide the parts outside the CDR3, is GAGVSQSPSNKVTEKGKDVELRCDPISGHTALYWYRQSLGQGLEFLIYFQGNSAPDKSGLPSDRFSAERTGGSVSTLTIQRTQQEDSAVYLCASSTTGQITEAFFGQGTRLTVV.

The CDR3 spells CAWSVQSGQPQHF. CDR3 DNA: TGTGCCTGGAGTGTCCAGTCCGGTCAGCCCCAGCATTTT. The chain employs TRBV30 and TRBJ1-5; D gene unclear. V was shortened by 0 bases and J by 6 bases, with 9 bases between the two germline ends. Germline CDR1 is GTSNPN and CDR2 is SVGIG (reference sequence). The CDR3 spans 13 residues. Full variable domain (outside the CDR3, taken from reference TRBV30 and TRBJ1-5): SQTIHQWPATLVQPVGSPLSLECTVEGTSNPNLYWYRQAAGRGLQLLFYSVGIGQISSEVPQNLSASRPQDRQFILSSKKLLLSDSGFYLCAWSVQSGQPQHFGDGTRLSIL.

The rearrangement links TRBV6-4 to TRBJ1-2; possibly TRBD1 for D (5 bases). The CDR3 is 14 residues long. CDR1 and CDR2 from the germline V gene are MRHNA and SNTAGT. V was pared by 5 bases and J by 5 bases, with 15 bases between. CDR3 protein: CASSIWAGTYGYTF. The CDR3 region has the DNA TGTGCCAGCAGTATCTGGGCAGGGACGTATGGCTACACCTTC.

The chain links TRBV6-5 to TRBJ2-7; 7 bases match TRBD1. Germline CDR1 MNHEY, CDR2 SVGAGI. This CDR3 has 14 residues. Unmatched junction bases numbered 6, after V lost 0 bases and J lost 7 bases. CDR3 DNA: TGTGCCAGCAGTTACTCCCGACAGGGTTGGGAGCAGTACTTC. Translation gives CASSYSRQGWEQYF.

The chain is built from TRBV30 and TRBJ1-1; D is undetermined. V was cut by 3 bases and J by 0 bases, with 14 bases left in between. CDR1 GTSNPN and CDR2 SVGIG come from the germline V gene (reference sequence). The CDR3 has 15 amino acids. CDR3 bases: TGTGCCTGGAGAAGGGAGGACGGGATGAACACTGAAGCTTTCTTT. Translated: CAWRREDGMNTEAFF.